Below, one T cell receptor (beta chain) is given with its context. What it binds is unknown. This CDR3 spans 13 amino acids. Germline CDR1 reads DFQATT; CDR2 reads SNEGSKA (reference sequence). The entry originates in a study of CXCR3-negative and CXCR3-positive naive CD8 T cells. Study-wide results and limits: Post-cryopreservation CXCR3 expression was partly diminished, and the bulk of assays employed fresh PBMCs. Compared with CXCR3-negative naive cells, CXCR3-positive naive cells showed more hydrophobic TRB CDR3s. Unlike memory cells, which differed, naive CXCR3-negative and CXCR3-positive cells had similar TRBV-TRBJ usage.

UMI-labeled 5' RACE yielded the TRB cDNA libraries. TCRdb reprocessed the 5' RACE reads and keeps a single row for each CDR3 protein, giving no DNA. The data show 70,000 to 95,000 distinct CDR3 sequences, and the top ten clones hold approximately 1.5%. The chain links TRBV20-1 to TRBJ1-2; no DNA is available, so the TRBD1 call from TCRdb remains unchecked. The sequence was obtained from a human donor in good health. Some clones in this sample may be carry-over from other donors' samples. The source material was naive CXCR3- CD8+ T cells from blood. Subset in this sample: CD45RO-CCR7+CD27+CD95- naive CD8+ T cells lacking CXCR3 (TNR3-). CDR3: CSAPRRDNYGYTF.